These 19 T cell receptor beta chains originate from one sample sequenced in a study of PD-1 blockade in classical Hodgkin lymphoma. Sequenced by immunoSEQ multiplex PCR; TCRdb stores in-frame clones only, minus some. The data show some 60,000 clones, roughly 90% seen once. All the patients suffered relapse after autologous stem cell transplantation, and brentuximab vedotin exposure differed. Sequenced material: peripheral blood mononuclear cells (PBMCs), taken at baseline. The source is a human donor with classical Hodgkin lymphoma.

This sequence joins TRBV9 and TRBJ2-7, with D perhaps matching TRBD2 (6 bases). Trimming removed 0 bases at V and 3 bases at J, with 19 bases between. This CDR3 is 17 amino acids long. The germline V gene has CDR1 SGDLS and CDR2 YYNGEE. The CDR3 loop is CASSVDGQEGTFYEQYF. The DNA of the CDR3 is TGTGCCAGCAGCGTAGACGGTCAAGAGGGGACTTTCTACGAGCAGTACTTC.

This clone was recorded only once. The gene calls are TRBV4-1 and TRBJ2-1; no definite D call. The V end lost 3 bases, the J end lost 1 base, and 7 bases lay between the germline ends. The CDR3 is 14 amino acids. The germline gives CDR1 MGHRA, CDR2 YSYEKL. Here the CDR3 reads CASSQTRSYNEQFF. The CDR3 nucleotides are TGCGCCAGCAGCCAGACGAGATCCTACAATGAGCAGTTCTTC.

The chain joins TRBV29-1 to TRBJ2-5, with D hard to call. Trimming removed 4 bases from V and 1 base from J, with 10 bases in between. This CDR3 comprises 13 residues. Germline CDR1 and CDR2: SQVTM and ANQGSEA. CDR3 nucleotide sequence: TGCAGCGTTGCCCGGGTGTCCCAAGAGACCCAGTACTTC. Encoded protein: CSVARVSQETQYF.

This chain connects TRBV27 to TRBJ2-5, with D uncertain. The germline gives CDR1 MNHEY, CDR2 SMNVEV (reference sequence). Trimming removed 3 bases from V and 4 bases from J, with 9 bases in between. The length of the CDR3 is 13 residues. The CDR3 is CASSFSPVETQYF. The CDR3 region has the DNA TGTGCCAGCAGTTTCTCCCCGGTAGAGACCCAGTACTTC.

The chain combines TRBV10-1 with TRBJ2-5; D possibly corresponds to TRBD1 (5 bases). Germline V gene data show CDR1 as WNHNN and CDR2 as SYGVQD (reference sequence). The V end was cut by 0 bases, the J end by 5 bases, with 13 bases between. The CDR3 loop spans 15 amino acids. DNA for the CDR3: TGCGCCAGCAGTGAGTCGAAGGGGCGGTGGGAGACCCAGTACTTC. Its protein is CASSESKGRWETQYF.

The genes are TRBV27 and TRBJ2-7; TRBD1 is a possible D gene (6 bases). CDR1 and CDR2 (germline): MNHEY, SMNVEV (reference sequence). The ends were cut back, 0 bases at V and 5 bases at J, with 11 bases in the middle. CDR3 length: 14 residues. The CDR3 protein is CASSLSRGRDEQYF. CDR3 bases: TGTGCCAGCAGTTTATCCAGGGGTAGGGACGAGCAGTACTTC.

CDR3 in DNA: TGTGCCAGCAGGAGGGACGAGGGCGGCTATGGCTACACCTTC. This encodes CASRRDEGGYGYTF. The rearrangement joins TRBV6-1 to TRBJ1-2, with a possible D match to TRBD1 (5 bases). Trimming removed 6 bases from V and 4 bases from J, with 15 bases in between. The CDR3 runs to 14 residues. Germline CDR1 reads MNHNS; CDR2 reads SASEGT.

The chain couples TRBV2 to TRBJ1-2; D is uncertain. The germline V gene encodes CDR1 SNHLY and CDR2 FYNNEI. Trimming left V 2 bases short and J 5 bases short, with 12 bases between. The CDR3 covers 14 residues. CDR3 loop: CASSELRQEYGYTF. In DNA form, the CDR3 reads TGTGCCAGCAGTGAATTGCGGCAGGAGTATGGCTACACCTTC.

This chain uses TRBV6-1 with TRBJ1-2; D uncertain. Trimming left V 5 bases short and J 2 bases short, with 12 bases between. This CDR3 contains 14 residues. CDR1 and CDR2 (germline): MNHNS, SASEGT. CDR3 sequence (DNA): TGTGCCAGCAGTCGAAGCGCAGAAAACTATGGCTACACCTTC. It yields the protein CASSRSAENYGYTF.

This rearrangement joins TRBV5-1 to TRBJ2-1; maybe TRBD2 (5 bases). This CDR3 comprises 13 residues. Trimming removed 2 bases from V and 4 bases from J, with 7 bases in between. Germline lookup yields CDR1 SGHRS and CDR2 YFSETQ. In DNA, the CDR3 is TGCGCCAGCAGCTTAGGCGGGTACAATGAGCAGTTCTTC. Residues: CASSLGGYNEQFF.

This CDR3 reads CASKLAGGSMSSYEQYF. The DNA of the CDR3 is TGTGCCAGCAAACTAGCGGGGGGATCGATGAGCTCCTACGAGCAGTACTTC. The chain couples TRBV2 to TRBJ2-7; 12 bases match TRBD2. Germline V gene data show CDR1 as SNHLY and CDR2 as FYNNEI. After removal of 7 bases from V and 0 bases from J, the junction contained 10 bases not matched to a gene. The CDR3 loop spans 17 amino acids.

The V gene is TRBV2, the J gene TRBJ2-6; D unclear. Trimming took 6 bases from V and 0 from J, leaving 9 bases between them. Looked up from germline, CDR1 is SNHLY and CDR2 is FYNNEI. The CDR3 sequence is 15 residues long. Here the CDR3 reads CASRLTISGANVLTF. The CDR3 DNA is TGTGCCAGCAGATTAACCATCTCTGGGGCCAACGTCCTGACTTTC.

This chain links TRBV19 with TRBJ1-5; D unresolved. Germline lookup yields CDR1 LNHDA and CDR2 SQIVND (reference sequence). The CDR3 is 15 amino acids. V lost 5 bases and J lost 0, with 11 bases in between. The CDR3 spells CASSHGAYSNQPQHF. CDR3 coding DNA: TGTGCCAGTAGTCACGGAGCTTATAGCAATCAGCCCCAGCATTTT.

The chain couples TRBV5-1 to TRBJ2-1; TRBD2 aligns across 10 bases. The CDR3 totals 14 residues. Unmatched junction bases numbered 3, after V lost 2 bases and J lost 7 bases. Germline V gene data show CDR1 as SGHRS and CDR2 as YFSETQ. CDR3 bases: TGCGCCAGCAGCTTAAGCGGGGGGGATAATGAGCAGTTCTTC. It is translated as CASSLSGGDNEQFF.

The V and J genes are TRBV10-3 and TRBJ2-3, with 7 bases lining up with TRBD2. CDR3 length equals 14 residues. Germline V lookup: CDR1 ENHRY, CDR2 SYGVKD. After removal of 3 bases from V and 5 bases from J, the junction contained 5 bases not matched to a gene. The CDR3 region is CAISDGLGRDTQYF. The CDR3 bases are TGTGCCATCAGTGACGGACTAGGGAGAGATACGCAGTATTTT.

The chain carries TRBV19 and TRBJ2-5, with D perhaps matching TRBD1 (6 bases). Germline V CDR1 and CDR2: LNHDA, SQIVND (reference sequence). The V and J ends lost 1 base and 4 bases respectively, with 10 bases between them. There are 14 residues in the CDR3. CDR3 amino acids: CASSIVVGGETQYF. DNA for the CDR3: TGTGCCAGTAGTATAGTTGTAGGGGGAGAGACCCAGTACTTC. Full variable domain (remainder filled in from reference TRBV19 and TRBJ2-5): DGGITQSPKYLFRKEGQNVTLSCEQNLNHDAMYWYRQDPGQGLRLIYYSQIVNDFQKGDIAEGYSVSREKKESFPLTVTSAQKNPTAFYLCASSIVVGGETQYFGPGTRLLVL.

The CDR3 DNA reads TGTGCCAGCAGTGAATTGGTTTCTGGAAACACCATATATTTT. Its protein product is CASSELVSGNTIYF. J is TRBJ1-3 and V is TRBV2; no clear D. Trimming shortened V by 2 bases and J by 1 base, and 6 bases separated the two germline ends. Germline loops: CDR1 SNHLY, CDR2 FYNNEI. There are 14 residues in the CDR3. The whole variable domain, filled in from reference TRBV2 and TRBJ1-3, reads EPEVTQTPSHQVTQMGQEVILRCVPISNHLYFYWYRQILGQKVEFLVSFYNNEISEKSEIFDDQFSVERPDGSNFTLKIRSTKLEDSAMYFCASSELVSGNTIYFGEGSWLTVV.

The gene calls are TRBV7-9 and TRBJ2-5; a possible D gene is TRBD2 (5 bases). The CDR3 sequence is 15 residues long. Trimming stripped 1 base from V and 1 base from J, with 10 bases between. Per germline, CDR1 SEHNR and CDR2 FQNEAQ (reference sequence). DNA for the CDR3: TGTGCCAGCAGCTTAGGGGCCGGGGTCCAAGAGACCCAGTACTTC. This encodes CASSLGAGVQETQYF.

The rearrangement links TRBV21-1 to TRBJ1-6. TRBV21-1 is assigned pseudogene status. The CDR3 has 10 amino acids. The CDR3 nucleotides read TGTGCCAGCAGCGGACCACCCCTCCACTTT. It codes for CASSGPPLHF.